This entry describes one T cell receptor (beta chain). The clone's antigen remains unknown. Nothing much larger sits one base from this clone, and base qualities are not available. The sample is drawn from a study of yellow fever vaccine responses in identical twins (dated by TCRdb to 2016 to 2019). For the study in its entirety: In the study, vaccine-responding T cell clones were precisely tracked in identical twins. What the study reported, not specific to this receptor: According to the authors, in identical twins the way T cells responded to vaccination appeared partly convergent and partly personalized.

Reading from cysteine to phenylalanine, the CDR3 counts 15 amino acids. Only the CDR3 DNA stays, 45 bases, in frame from base 1. The germline ends are 16 bases apart after V is trimmed by 3 bases and J by 7 bases. From a lookup of the germline V gene, CDR1 and CDR2 are KGHSH and LQKENI. Libraries were constructed by RT-PCR. Sequencing was carried out with an Illumina HiSeq 2500. TCRdb trimmed the raw reads at Q25, called clones with MiXCR and kept productive beta chains. Each entry merges the rows of one CDR3 protein and shows their most common DNA and genes. A total of 30,000 to 40,000 distinct CDR3 sequences appear in this sample, about three fifths of them only once. The biggest ten clones account for about 4.5% of the sample.

This TCR was sampled from a woman between 18 and 29 years old who received the yellow fever vaccine. Donor details come from another sample of the same person, matched by shared clones. The chain was built from TRBV18 and TRBJ2-1; the D element might be TRBD1 or TRBD2, as each aligns at 5 bases. Sequences were derived from T cells from blood (PBMCs), unsorted or a sorted subset (not recorded which), sampled before or after yellow fever vaccination (not recorded which). The CDR3 region: CASSPDPGRENEQFF. DNA sequence: TGTGCCAGCTCACCGGATCCAGGGAGAGAAAATGAGCAGTTCTTC.